The 19 T cell receptor beta chains listed next were all sequenced from one sample in a study of radiation and T cells in renal cell carcinoma. Noted time point: blood 4 weeks post-SBRT, at nephrectomy. The treatment was: 15 Gy SBRT to primary tumor, nephrectomy 4 weeks later. Generated by immunoSEQ multiplex PCR, the TCRdb table keeps only in-frame clones and is missing some. The data contain 130,000 to 150,000 clones, 86% of them seen just once; the ten biggest clones take up about a sixth. The sequencing used blood, collected from a patient whose treatment included radiotherapy and nephrectomy. The receptors shown here come from a woman between 50 and 59 years old with renal cell carcinoma.

This clone was seen just once. This chain's CDR3 is CASSLVVSVAGNYGYTF. The CDR3 region has the DNA TGTGCCAGCAGCTTAGTCGTTTCTGTGGCAGGAAACTATGGCTACACCTTC. The chain joins TRBV7-2 to TRBJ1-2; no firm D call. CDR3 length: 17 amino acids. V was cut by 1 base and J by 2 bases, with 17 bases left in between. The V gene's germline CDR1 is SGHTA and CDR2 FQGNSA.

Here the CDR3 reads CASSYSKDGNQPQHF. DNA of the CDR3: TGTGCCAGCAGTTACTCGAAGGATGGCAATCAGCCCCAGCATTTT. The gene calls are TRBV6-5 and TRBJ1-5; D is undetermined. This CDR3 region has 15 residues. The ends were cut back, 0 bases at V and 2 bases at J, with 8 bases in the middle. Germline CDR1 and CDR2: MNHEY and SVGAGI.

The V gene is TRBV7-2, the J gene TRBJ1-2, with a weak D call TRBD1 (6 bases). The CDR3 spans 14 residues. Trimming pared 1 base from V and 5 bases from J, leaving 11 bases between. Germline lookup yields CDR1 SGHTA and CDR2 FQGNSA. The chain's CDR3 is CASSLVPGDYGYTF. The CDR3 DNA is TGTGCCAGCAGCTTAGTCCCAGGGGATTATGGCTACACCTTC.

The V and J genes are TRBV11-2 and TRBJ1-2; the D gene is possibly TRBD1 (5 bases). The CDR3 loop spans 14 amino acids. Looked up from germline, CDR1 is SGHAT and CDR2 is FQNNGV. V lost 4 bases and J 2 bases, leaving 11 bases between the germline ends. DNA for the CDR3: TGTGCCAGCAGCTCTGGGACGGGGAACTATGGCTACACCTTC. It yields the protein CASSSGTGNYGYTF.

Only a few counts were recorded for this clone. This chain links TRBV29-1 with TRBJ1-1; D is possibly TRBD1 (6 bases). CDR1 SQVTM and CDR2 ANQGSEA come from the germline V gene. The CDR3 has 12 residues. Trimming took off 6 bases at V and 4 bases at J, with 12 bases between the two ends. CDR3 region: CSVGGSFTEAFF. DNA of the CDR3: TGCAGCGTCGGGGGCTCCTTCACTGAAGCTTTCTTT.

The CDR3 DNA is TGCGCCAGCAGCCAAGAGGGACAGGGGACAGATACGCAGTATTTT. Protein sequence: CASSQEGQGTDTQYF. This chain connects TRBV4-3 to TRBJ2-3; 10 bases map to TRBD1. This CDR3 is 15 amino acids long. J gave up 3 bases and V 0 bases, and 0 bases lay outside the gene matches. Germline CDR1 reads LGHNA; CDR2 reads YSLEER.

This chain links TRBV28 with TRBJ1-1; perhaps TRBD1 as D (6 bases). Germline CDR1 is MDHEN and CDR2 is SYDVKM. The V end lost 3 bases, the J end lost 3 bases, and 14 bases lay between the germline ends. The CDR3 is 15 amino acids. Here the CDR3 reads CASSLWKTGYTEAFF. CDR3 sequence (DNA): TGTGCCAGCAGTTTGTGGAAGACAGGATACACTGAAGCTTTCTTT.

V usage is TRBV18 and J usage is TRBJ1-1, with TRBD1 matching over 10 bases. The germline V gene encodes CDR1 KGHSH and CDR2 LQKENI. J lost 1 base, V lost 4 bases, and 6 bases had no gene match. This CDR3 comprises 16 residues. The CDR3 loop reads CASSRDRGRWNTEAFF. DNA for the CDR3: TGTGCCAGCTCACGTGACAGGGGGCGATGGAACACTGAAGCTTTCTTT.

The chain links TRBV9 to TRBJ2-3; D remains ambiguous. Trimming cost V 0 bases and J 3 bases, with 8 bases left between them. Looked up from germline, CDR1 is SGDLS and CDR2 is YYNGEE. The CDR3 consists of 14 residues. As DNA, the CDR3 is TGTGCCAGCAGCGTAGGTACAGTTACAGATACGCAGTATTTT. As protein: CASSVGTVTDTQYF.

The chain couples TRBV5-4 to TRBJ2-7; 10 bases agree with TRBD2. V gave up 6 bases and J gave up 1 base; unmatched junction bases: 4. CDR1 and CDR2 from the germline V gene are SGHNT and YYREEE (reference sequence). The CDR3 is 14 amino acids. The CDR3 here is CASTLAGVSYEQYF. CDR3 sequence (DNA): TGTGCCAGCACCCTAGCGGGAGTATCCTACGAGCAGTACTTC. The variable domain in full, with the rest retrieved from reference TRBV5-4 and TRBJ2-7, is ETGVTQSPTHLIKTRGQQVTLRCSSQSGHNTVSWYQQALGQGPQFIFQYYREEENGRGNFPPRFSGLQFPNYSSELNVNALELDDSALYLCASTLAGVSYEQYFGPGTRLTVT.

This clone was seen a few times. The chain is built from TRBV6-4 and TRBJ1-5; D is unresolved. The germline CDR1 and CDR2 sequences are MRHNA and SNTAGT. The length of the CDR3 is 13 residues. Trimming removed 6 bases at V and 4 bases at J, with 10 bases between. The CDR3: CASSVELNQPQHF. As DNA, the CDR3 is TGTGCCAGCAGCGTGGAGCTAAATCAGCCCCAGCATTTT.

This chain links TRBV7-2 with TRBJ1-1; the D is unclear. Germline CDR1 reads SGHTA; CDR2 reads FQGNSA. The CDR3 extends over 14 amino acids. The V gene lost 0 bases and the J gene lost 1 base, with 6 bases spanning the gap. The CDR3 protein is CASSLAAGNTEAFF. DNA for the CDR3: TGTGCCAGCAGCTTAGCCGCGGGGAACACTGAAGCTTTCTTT.

The chain combines TRBV7-2 with TRBJ1-1; 8 bases are shared with TRBD1. Germline CDR1 is SGHTA and CDR2 is FQGNSA. CDR3 length: 14 amino acids. V shed 4 bases and J 5 bases; nucleotides not matched to a gene: 6. Here the CDR3 reads CASSSRQGSTEAFF. The CDR3 DNA reads as TGTGCCAGCAGCTCCAGACAGGGGTCGACTGAAGCTTTCTTT.

This sequence joins TRBV7-9 and TRBJ2-2, with 8 bases that match TRBD1. This CDR3 is 16 amino acids long. Germline loops: CDR1 SEHNR, CDR2 FQNEAQ (reference sequence). V was clipped by 2 bases and J by 1 base; unmatched bases: 3. The DNA of the CDR3 is TGTGCCAGCAGCTTACCCGGGACAGGGAACACCGGGGAGCTGTTTTTT. Its protein is CASSLPGTGNTGELFF.

A few counts support this clone. J is TRBJ2-4 and V is TRBV7-2, with 7 bases aligning to TRBD1. Trimming at V came to 5 bases and at J to 15 bases, leaving 13 bases not matched to a gene. This CDR3 comprises 13 residues. CDR1 SGHTA and CDR2 FQGNSA come from the germline V gene. The CDR3 DNA reads as TGTGCCAGCAGCCCAGTGGGAACAGGGGTCGGGTACTTC. It encodes CASSPVGTGVGYF. The full variable domain, completed using reference TRBV7-2 and TRBJ2-4, is GAGVSQSPSNKVTEKGKDVELRCDPISGHTALYWYRQSLGQGLEFLIYFQGNSAPDKSGLPSDRFSAERTGGSVSTLTIQRTQQEDSAVYLCASSPVGTGVGYFGAGTRLSVL.

The chain uses TRBV9 and TRBJ2-1, with TRBD1 identical over 10 bases. CDR1 is SGDLS, CDR2 YYNGEE, per germline. The CDR3 contains 13 residues. The trim removed 4 bases at V and 14 bases at J, leaving 9 bases unmatched. CDR3 residues: CASSPGQGRREFF. In DNA form, the CDR3 reads TGTGCCAGCAGCCCGGGACAGGGGCGGAGGGAGTTCTTC.

The chain uses TRBV28 and TRBJ2-1; D is possibly TRBD2 (6 bases). Deletions cut 6 bases from V and 5 bases from J, with 14 bases between. The CDR3 has 14 residues. Germline V gives CDR1 MDHEN, CDR2 SYDVKM. CDR3 in DNA: TGTGCCAGCAGATCGTTTGGAGGGCACAATGAGCAGTTCTTC. This codes for CASRSFGGHNEQFF.

This chain uses TRBV2 with TRBJ2-5; 8 bases fit TRBD1. Germline CDR1 reads SNHLY; CDR2 reads FYNNEI. V was pared by 9 bases and J by 1 base, with 7 bases of the junction left unmatched. This CDR3 is 14 amino acids long. CDR3 amino acids: CASTPDRGQETQYF. Here the CDR3 DNA reads TGTGCCAGTACCCCAGACAGGGGCCAAGAGACCCAGTACTTC.

This clone was recorded only once. CDR3 sequence: CASSMAGLAALNEQFF. The CDR3 coding sequence is TGTGCCAGCAGCATGGCGGGACTAGCGGCTCTCAATGAGCAGTTCTTC. The chain joins TRBV7-3 to TRBJ2-1, with TRBD2 matching 11 bases. J lost 6 bases, V lost 5 bases, and 9 bases had no gene match. The CDR3 length is 16 residues. From germline, CDR1 is SGHTA and CDR2 FQGTGA.